What follows describes a single T cell receptor (beta chain). The antigen is undetermined. TCRdb keeps only in-frame clones here, not all; method: immunoSEQ multiplex PCR. Found here are roughly 31,000 clones, 70% to 80% of them singletons; the top ten hold roughly 31%. This entry comes from a study of STAT3 mutations in large granular lymphocyte leukemia. Study background: Roughly half the longitudinally sequenced T-LGLL patients had canonical STAT3 mutations.

Study-level findings and limits: Treatment regimens differed across patients between samplings. In about 35% of the 18 patients, new TCR clonotypes emerged after therapy. At least one immunodominant TCR beta clonotype appeared in every T-cell large granular lymphocyte leukemia patient.

This CDR3 contains 16 residues. The germline V gene encodes CDR1 SGHRS and CDR2 YFSETQ. Trimming removed 2 bases at V and 0 bases at J, with 13 bases between. V gene TRBV5-1 combines with J gene TRBJ2-3; tentatively, D is TRBD2 (7 bases). Sequences were obtained from peripheral blood mononuclear cells. The sequence derives from a woman aged 45-59 years with T-cell large granular lymphocyte leukemia. Some clones in this sample may be carry-over from other donors' samples. The CDR3 here is CASSFSGGASTDTQYF. CDR3 bases: TGCGCCAGCAGCTTCTCGGGGGGCGCCAGCACAGATACGCAGTATTTT.